The clone carrying this TCR beta chain occurred a few times. Its antigen remains unknown. The CDR3 contains 15 residues. Germline assignment: CDR1 MDHEN and CDR2 SYDVKM. Trimming removed 3 bases from V and 3 bases from J, with 14 bases in between. The PCR used 60 Vbeta and 13 Jbeta primers. Some clones are missing from TCRdb's copy, which holds only in-frame ones; the method was immunoSEQ multiplex PCR. The data contain 60,000 to 75,000 clones, 55% to 70% of them seen just once; the ten biggest clones take up over 2.5%. The sample belongs to a study of cytomegalovirus exposure and HLA in healthy donors. Study-wide results and limits: A later analysis found common viral pathogens apparently linked to several of the most significant clusters.

The sequence came from a woman aged 50 to 65 in good health and CMV-seronegative. The chain recombines TRBV28 with TRBJ1-2, with unresolved D. Sequenced: PBMCs. CDR3 DNA: TGTGCCAGCAGTTTCGGAATTCTGGGCGACTATGGCTACACCTTC. It encodes CASSFGILGDYGYTF.